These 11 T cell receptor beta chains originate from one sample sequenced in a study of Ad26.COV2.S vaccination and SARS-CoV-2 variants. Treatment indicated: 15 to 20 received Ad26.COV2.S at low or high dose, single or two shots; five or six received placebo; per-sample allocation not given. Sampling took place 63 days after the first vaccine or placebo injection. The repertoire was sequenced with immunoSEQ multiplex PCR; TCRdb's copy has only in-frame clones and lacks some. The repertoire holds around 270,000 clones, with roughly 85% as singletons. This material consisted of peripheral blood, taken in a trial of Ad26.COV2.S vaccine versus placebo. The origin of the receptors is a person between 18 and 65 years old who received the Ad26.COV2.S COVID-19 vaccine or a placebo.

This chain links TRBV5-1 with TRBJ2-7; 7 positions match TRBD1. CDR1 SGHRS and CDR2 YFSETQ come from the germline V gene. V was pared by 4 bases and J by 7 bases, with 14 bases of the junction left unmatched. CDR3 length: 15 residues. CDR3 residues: CASSRTGGQSSEQYV. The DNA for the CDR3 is TGCGCCAGCAGCCGCACTGGGGGACAGTCGAGTGAGCAGTACGTC.

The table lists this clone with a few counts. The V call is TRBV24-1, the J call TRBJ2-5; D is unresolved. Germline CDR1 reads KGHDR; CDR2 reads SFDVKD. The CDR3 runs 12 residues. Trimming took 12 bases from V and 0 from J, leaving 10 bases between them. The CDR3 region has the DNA TGTGCCTCGCCACCGTACCAAGAGACCCAGTACTTC. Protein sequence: CASPPYQETQYF.

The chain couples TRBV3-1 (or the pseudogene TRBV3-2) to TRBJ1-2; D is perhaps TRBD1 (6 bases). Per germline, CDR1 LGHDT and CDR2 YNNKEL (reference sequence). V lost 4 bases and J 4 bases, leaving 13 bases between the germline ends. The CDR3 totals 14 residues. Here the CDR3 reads CASSPLTQGYGYTF. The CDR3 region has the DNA TGTGCCAGCAGCCCGTTAACACAGGGCTATGGCTACACCTTC.

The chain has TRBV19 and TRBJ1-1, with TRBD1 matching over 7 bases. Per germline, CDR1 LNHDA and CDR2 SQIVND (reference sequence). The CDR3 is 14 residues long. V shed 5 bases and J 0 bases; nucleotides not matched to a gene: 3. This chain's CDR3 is CASSYQGVNTEAFF. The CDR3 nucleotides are TGTGCCAGTAGTTACCAGGGGGTGAACACTGAAGCTTTCTTT.

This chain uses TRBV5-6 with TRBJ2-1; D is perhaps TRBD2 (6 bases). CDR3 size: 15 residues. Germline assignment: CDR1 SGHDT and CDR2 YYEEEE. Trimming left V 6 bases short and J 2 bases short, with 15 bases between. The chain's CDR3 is CASKEGGRPYNEQFF. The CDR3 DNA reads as TGTGCCAGCAAAGAGGGAGGTAGGCCCTACAATGAGCAGTTCTTC. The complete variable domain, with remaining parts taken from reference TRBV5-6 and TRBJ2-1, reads DAGVTQSPTHLIKTRGQQVTLRCSPKSGHDTVSWYQQALGQGPQFIFQYYEEEERQRGNFPDRFSGHQFPNYSSELNVNALLLGDSALYLCASKEGGRPYNEQFFGPGTRLTVL.

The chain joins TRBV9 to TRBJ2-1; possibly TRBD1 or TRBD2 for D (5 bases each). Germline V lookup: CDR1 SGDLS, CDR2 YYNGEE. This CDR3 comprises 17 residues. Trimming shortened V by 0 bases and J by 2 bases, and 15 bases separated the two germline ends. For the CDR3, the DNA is TGTGCCAGCAGCGTAGTTGGGGCAGGGACCCCCTACAATGAGCAGTTCTTC. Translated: CASSVVGAGTPYNEQFF. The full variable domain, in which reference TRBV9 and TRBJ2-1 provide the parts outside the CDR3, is DSGVTQTPKHLITATGQRVTLRCSPRSGDLSVYWYQQSLDQGLQFLIQYYNGEERAKGNILERFSAQQFPDLHSELNLSSLELGDSALYFCASSVVGAGTPYNEQFFGPGTRLTVL.

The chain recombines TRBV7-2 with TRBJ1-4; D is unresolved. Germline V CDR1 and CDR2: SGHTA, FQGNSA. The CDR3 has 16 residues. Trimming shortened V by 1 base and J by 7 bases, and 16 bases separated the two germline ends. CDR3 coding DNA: TGTGCCAGCAGCTTAGGTAAGTTCCTAGGGAGTGAAAAACTGTTTTTT. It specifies CASSLGKFLGSEKLFF.

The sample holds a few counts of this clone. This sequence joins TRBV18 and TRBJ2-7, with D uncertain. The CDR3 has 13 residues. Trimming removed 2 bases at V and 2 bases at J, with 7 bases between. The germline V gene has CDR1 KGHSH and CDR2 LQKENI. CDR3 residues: CASSPSPTYEQYV. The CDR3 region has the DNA TGTGCCAGCTCACCAAGTCCCACCTACGAGCAGTACGTC.

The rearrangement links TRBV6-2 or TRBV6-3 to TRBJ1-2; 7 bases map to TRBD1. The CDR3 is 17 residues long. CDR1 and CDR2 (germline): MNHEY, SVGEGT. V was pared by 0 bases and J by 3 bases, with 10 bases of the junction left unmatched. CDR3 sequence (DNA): TGTGCCAGCAGTTACTCGAAAGCCGGGGACAGATACTATGGCTACACCTTC. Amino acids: CASSYSKAGDRYYGYTF.

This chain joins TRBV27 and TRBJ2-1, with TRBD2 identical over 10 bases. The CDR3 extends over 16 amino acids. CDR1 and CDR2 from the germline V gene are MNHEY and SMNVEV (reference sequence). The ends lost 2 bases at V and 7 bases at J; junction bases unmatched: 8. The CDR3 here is CASSLLAGVPPNEQFF. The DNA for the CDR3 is TGTGCCAGCAGTTTACTAGCGGGAGTACCCCCGAATGAGCAGTTCTTC.

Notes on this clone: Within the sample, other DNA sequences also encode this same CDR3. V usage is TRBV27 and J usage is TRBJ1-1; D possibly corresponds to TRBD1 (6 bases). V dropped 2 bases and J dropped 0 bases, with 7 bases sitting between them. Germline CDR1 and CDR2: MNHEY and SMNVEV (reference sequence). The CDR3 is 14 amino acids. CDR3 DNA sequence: TGTGCCAGCAGTTTAGACAGGCTGAACACTGAAGCTTTCTTT. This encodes CASSLDRLNTEAFF.